This TCR beta chain derives from a study of T cell responses to AZD1222 COVID-19 vaccine. The CDR3 is 12 residues long. Deletions cut 8 bases from V and 5 bases from J, with 12 bases between. Per germline, CDR1 SQVTM and CDR2 ANQGSEA. Study-wide results and caveats: Researchers report vaccine-associated CD4 TCRs spanning spike, with dominance at 160-218 and 743-854. The sample set comprised mostly white British donors with more females, and clonal diversity was possibly underestimated. In all cases, repertoires were sampled only after the peak T cell response. Receipt of two AZD1222 doses was followed by a rise in Spike-specific TCR breadth and depth.

Sequencing was performed with immunoSEQ multiplex PCR; in TCRdb, only in-frame clones are kept and a portion is missing. This sample has fewer than 95,000 clones, with around 91% found just once. Notes on this clone: Its matching antigen is unknown.

The clonotype originates from an adult in good health. The material sequenced was peripheral blood, taken on day 0 of AZD1222 vaccination. This chain uses TRBV29-1 with TRBJ2-2; possibly TRBD1 or TRBD2 for D (5 bases each). CDR3 in amino acids: CSSWDDTGELFF. The CDR3 coding sequence is TGCAGCTCATGGGACGATACCGGGGAGCTGTTTTTT.